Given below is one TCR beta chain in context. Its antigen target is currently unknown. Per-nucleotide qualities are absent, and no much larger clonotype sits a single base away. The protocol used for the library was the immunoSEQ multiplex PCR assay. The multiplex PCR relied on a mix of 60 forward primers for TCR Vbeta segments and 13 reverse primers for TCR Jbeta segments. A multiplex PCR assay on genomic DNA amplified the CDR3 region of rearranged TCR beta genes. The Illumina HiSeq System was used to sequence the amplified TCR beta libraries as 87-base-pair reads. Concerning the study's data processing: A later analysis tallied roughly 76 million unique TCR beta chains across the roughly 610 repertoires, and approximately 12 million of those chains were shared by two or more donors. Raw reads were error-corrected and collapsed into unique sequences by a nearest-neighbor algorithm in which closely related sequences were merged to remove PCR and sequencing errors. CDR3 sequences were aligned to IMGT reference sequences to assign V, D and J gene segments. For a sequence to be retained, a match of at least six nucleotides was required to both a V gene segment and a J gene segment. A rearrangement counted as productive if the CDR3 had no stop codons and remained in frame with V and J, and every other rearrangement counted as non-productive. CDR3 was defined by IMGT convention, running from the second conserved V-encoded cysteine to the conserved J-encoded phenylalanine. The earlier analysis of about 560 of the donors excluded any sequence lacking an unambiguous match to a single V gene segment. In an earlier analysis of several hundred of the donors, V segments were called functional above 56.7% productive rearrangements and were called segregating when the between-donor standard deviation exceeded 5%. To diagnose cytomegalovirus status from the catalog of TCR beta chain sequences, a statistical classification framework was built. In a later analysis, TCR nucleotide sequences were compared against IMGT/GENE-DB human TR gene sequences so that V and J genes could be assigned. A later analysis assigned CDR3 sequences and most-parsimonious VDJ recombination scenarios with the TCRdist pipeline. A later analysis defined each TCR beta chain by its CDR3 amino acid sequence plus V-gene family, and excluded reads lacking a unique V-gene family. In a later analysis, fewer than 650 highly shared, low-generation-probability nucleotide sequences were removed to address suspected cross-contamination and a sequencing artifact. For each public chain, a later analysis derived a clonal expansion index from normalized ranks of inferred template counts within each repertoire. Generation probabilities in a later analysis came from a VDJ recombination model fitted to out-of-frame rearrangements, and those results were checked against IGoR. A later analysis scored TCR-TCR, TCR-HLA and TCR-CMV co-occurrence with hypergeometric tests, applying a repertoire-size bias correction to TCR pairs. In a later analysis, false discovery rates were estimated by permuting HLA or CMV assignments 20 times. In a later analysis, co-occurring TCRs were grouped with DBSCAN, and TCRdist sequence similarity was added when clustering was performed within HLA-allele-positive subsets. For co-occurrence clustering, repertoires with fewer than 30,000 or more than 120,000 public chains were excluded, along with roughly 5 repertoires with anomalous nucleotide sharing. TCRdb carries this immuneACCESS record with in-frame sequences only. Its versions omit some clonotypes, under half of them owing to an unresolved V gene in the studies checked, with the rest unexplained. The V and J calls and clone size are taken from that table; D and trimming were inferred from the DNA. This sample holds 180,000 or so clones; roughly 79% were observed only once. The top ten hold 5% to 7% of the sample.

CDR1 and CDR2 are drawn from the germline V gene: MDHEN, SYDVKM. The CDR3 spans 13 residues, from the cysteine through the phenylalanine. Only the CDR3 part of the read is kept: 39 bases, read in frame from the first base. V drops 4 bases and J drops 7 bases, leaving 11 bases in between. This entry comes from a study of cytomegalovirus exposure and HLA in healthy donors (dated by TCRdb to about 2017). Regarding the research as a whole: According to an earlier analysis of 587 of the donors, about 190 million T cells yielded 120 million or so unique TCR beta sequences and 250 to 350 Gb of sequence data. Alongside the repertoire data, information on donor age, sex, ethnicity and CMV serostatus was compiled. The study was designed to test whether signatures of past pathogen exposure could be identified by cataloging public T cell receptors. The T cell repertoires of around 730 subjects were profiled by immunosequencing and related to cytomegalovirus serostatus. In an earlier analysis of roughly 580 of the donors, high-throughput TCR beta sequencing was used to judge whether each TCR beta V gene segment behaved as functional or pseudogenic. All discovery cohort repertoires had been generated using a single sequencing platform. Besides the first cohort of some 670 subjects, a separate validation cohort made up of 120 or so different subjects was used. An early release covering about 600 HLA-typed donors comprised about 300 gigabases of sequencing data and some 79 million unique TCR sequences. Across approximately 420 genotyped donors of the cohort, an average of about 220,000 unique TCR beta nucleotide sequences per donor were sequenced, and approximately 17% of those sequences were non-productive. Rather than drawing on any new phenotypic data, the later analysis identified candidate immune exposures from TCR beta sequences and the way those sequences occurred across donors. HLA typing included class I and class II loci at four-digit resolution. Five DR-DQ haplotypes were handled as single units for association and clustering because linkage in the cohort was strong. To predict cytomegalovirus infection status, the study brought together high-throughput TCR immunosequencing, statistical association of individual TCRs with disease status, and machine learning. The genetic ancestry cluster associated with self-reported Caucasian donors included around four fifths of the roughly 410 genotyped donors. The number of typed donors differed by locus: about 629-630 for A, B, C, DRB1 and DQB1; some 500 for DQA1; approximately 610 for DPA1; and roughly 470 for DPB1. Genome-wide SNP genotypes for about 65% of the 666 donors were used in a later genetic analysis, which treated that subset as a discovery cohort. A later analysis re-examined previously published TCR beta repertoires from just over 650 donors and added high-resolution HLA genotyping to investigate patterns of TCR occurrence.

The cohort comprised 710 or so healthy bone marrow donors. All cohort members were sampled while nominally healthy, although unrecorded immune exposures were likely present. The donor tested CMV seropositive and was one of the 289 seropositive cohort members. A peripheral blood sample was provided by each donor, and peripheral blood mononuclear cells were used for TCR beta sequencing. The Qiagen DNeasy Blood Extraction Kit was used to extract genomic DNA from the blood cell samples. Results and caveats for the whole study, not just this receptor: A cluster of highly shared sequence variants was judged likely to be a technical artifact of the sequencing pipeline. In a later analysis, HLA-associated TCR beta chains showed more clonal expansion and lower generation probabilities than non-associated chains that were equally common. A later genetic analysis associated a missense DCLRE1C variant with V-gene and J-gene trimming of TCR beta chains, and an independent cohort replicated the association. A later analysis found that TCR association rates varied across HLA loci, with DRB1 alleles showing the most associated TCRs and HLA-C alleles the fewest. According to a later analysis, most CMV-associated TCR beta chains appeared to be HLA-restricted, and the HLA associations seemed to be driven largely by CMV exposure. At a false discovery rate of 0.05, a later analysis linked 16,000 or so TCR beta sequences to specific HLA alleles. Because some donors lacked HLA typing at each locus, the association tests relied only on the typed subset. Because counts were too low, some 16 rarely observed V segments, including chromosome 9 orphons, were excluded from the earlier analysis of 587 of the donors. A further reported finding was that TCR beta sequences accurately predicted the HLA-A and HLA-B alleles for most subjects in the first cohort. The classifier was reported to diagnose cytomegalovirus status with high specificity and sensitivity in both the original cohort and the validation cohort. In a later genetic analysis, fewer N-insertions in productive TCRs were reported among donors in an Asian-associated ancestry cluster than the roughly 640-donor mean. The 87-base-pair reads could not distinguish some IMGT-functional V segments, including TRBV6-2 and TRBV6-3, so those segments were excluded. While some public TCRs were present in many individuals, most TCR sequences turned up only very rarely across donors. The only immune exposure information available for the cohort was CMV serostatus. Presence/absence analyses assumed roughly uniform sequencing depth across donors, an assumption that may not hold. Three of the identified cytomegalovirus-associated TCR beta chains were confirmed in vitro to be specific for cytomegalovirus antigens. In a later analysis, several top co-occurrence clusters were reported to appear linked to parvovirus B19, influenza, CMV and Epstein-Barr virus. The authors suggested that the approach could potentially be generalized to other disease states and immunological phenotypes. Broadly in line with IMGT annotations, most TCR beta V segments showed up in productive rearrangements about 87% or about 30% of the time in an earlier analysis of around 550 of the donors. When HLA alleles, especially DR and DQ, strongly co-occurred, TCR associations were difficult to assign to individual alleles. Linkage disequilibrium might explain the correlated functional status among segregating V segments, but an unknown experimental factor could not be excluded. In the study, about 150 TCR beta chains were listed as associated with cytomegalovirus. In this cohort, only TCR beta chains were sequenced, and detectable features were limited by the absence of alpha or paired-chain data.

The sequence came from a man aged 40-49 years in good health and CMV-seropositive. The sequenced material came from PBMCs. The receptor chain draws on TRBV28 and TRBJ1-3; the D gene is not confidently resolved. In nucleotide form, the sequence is TGTGCCAGCAGTTCCCGAGCTCGGAACACCATATATTTT. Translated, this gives CASSSRARNTIYF.